These 18 T cell receptor beta chains originate from one sample sequenced in a study of chemoradiotherapy in HPV16-positive cancers. TCRdb's table, derived via immunoSEQ multiplex PCR, lists solely in-frame clones and lacks some. The profile covers 8,000 or so clones, with about 80% appearing a single time and 2.5% to 3% taken by the ten largest. Here the sequenced sample was blood, taken from a patient who underwent chemoradiotherapy. All receptors come from a human donor with HPV-associated anogenital cancer.

The genes are TRBV16 and TRBJ1-2; 9 positions agree with TRBD1. CDR1 and CDR2 from the germline V gene are KGHSY and FQNENV. This CDR3 is 15 amino acids long. V was clipped by 0 bases and J by 8 bases; unmatched bases: 7. The CDR3 coding sequence is TGTGCCAGCAGCCAATCGGTGGGACAGGGTTTCGGCTACACCTTC. Translating it yields CASSQSVGQGFGYTF.

The V gene is TRBV7-6, the J gene TRBJ2-7, with no clear D. Trimming left V 5 bases short and J 5 bases short, with 16 bases between. There are 14 residues in the CDR3. CDR1 SGHVS and CDR2 FNYEAQ come from the germline V gene. The CDR3 DNA follows: TGTGCCAGCAGCGCCGGTTTGGGTCTCGACGAGCAGTACTTC. Protein product: CASSAGLGLDEQYF.

This clone was seen more than once but under ten times. This chain uses TRBV14 with TRBJ1-2, with 7 bases matching TRBD1. The CDR3 has 13 residues. Germline CDR1 and CDR2: SGHDN and FVKESK. With V trimmed by 4 bases and J by 4 bases, 3 bases remained unmatched. The CDR3 nucleotides are TGTGCCAGCAGCCCGACAGGGATCTATGGCTACACCTTC. Its protein is CASSPTGIYGYTF.

CDR3 DNA: TGTGCCAGCAGTGAAGCTCGGGGCATGACTTTCTTT. This codes for CASSEARGMTFF. V usage is TRBV6-1 and J usage is TRBJ1-1; perhaps TRBD1 as D (5 bases). V lost 0 bases and J lost 12, with 11 bases in between. Germline V CDR1 and CDR2: MNHNS, SASEGT. This CDR3 comprises 12 residues.

V gene TRBV6-1 combines with J gene TRBJ2-7; perhaps TRBD1 as D (5 bases). Germline V gene lookup returns CDR1 MNHNS and CDR2 SASEGT. Trimming took off 5 bases at V and 2 bases at J, with 16 bases between the two ends. The length of the CDR3 is 15 residues. This chain's CDR3 is CASSSEAGPTYEQYF. In DNA form, the CDR3 reads TGTGCCAGCAGTTCCGAGGCAGGGCCTACCTACGAGCAGTACTTC.

The gene calls are TRBV2 and TRBJ1-4; TRBD1 might be the D (5 bases). This CDR3 has 19 residues. The V end was cut by 2 bases, the J end by 1 base, with 20 bases between. Germline CDR1 SNHLY, CDR2 FYNNEI. CDR3 amino acids: CASSERRGRLGRTNEKLFF. In nucleotides, the CDR3 is TGTGCCAGCAGTGAACGGAGGGGCCGGTTGGGTCGAACTAATGAAAAACTGTTTTTT. The full variable domain, with the rest looked up from reference TRBV2 and TRBJ1-4, is EPEVTQTPSHQVTQMGQEVILRCVPISNHLYFYWYRQILGQKVEFLVSFYNNEISEKSEIFDDQFSVERPDGSNFTLKIRSTKLEDSAMYFCASSERRGRLGRTNEKLFFGSGTQLSVL.

This clone came up once. The rearrangement joins TRBV6-4 to TRBJ1-4; maybe TRBD1 (6 bases). The CDR3 has 15 amino acids. Trimming took 4 bases from V and 9 from J, leaving 18 bases between them. Germline CDR1 and CDR2: MRHNA and SNTAGT. As DNA, the CDR3 is TGTGCCAGCAGTGCCCACACATGGACAGACAAAAAACTGTTTTTT. This codes for CASSAHTWTDKKLFF.

J is TRBJ1-3 and V is TRBV7-2; 7 bases match TRBD1. V dropped 4 bases and J dropped 0; count of bases not matched to a gene: 3. The CDR3 runs to 15 residues. Germline V gene lookup returns CDR1 SGHTA and CDR2 FQGNSA. Written as DNA, the CDR3 is TGTGCCAGCAGCTCGGGACAGAACTCTGGAAACACCATATATTTT. Amino acids: CASSSGQNSGNTIYF.

This clone showed up just once. This CDR3 is also generated by other DNA sequences in the sample. The chain employs TRBV18 and TRBJ1-1; TRBD1 aligns across 8 bases. Germline assignment: CDR1 KGHSH and CDR2 LQKENI. The CDR3 runs 14 residues. After removal of 2 bases from V and 4 bases from J, the junction contained 3 bases not matched to a gene. The CDR3 region has the DNA TGTGCCAGCTCACCATCAACAGGGGGCACTGAAGCTTTCTTT. Protein sequence: CASSPSTGGTEAFF.

The J gene is TRBJ2-7, the V gene TRBV28; D gene unclear. V was trimmed by 6 bases and J by 1 base, leaving 16 bases between them. Germline V gene lookup returns CDR1 MDHEN and CDR2 SYDVKM. The CDR3 runs 15 residues. The CDR3 bases are TGTGCCAGCAGACCTCGGGTGGGGTCGTCCTACGAGCAGTACTTC. Translation gives CASRPRVGSSYEQYF. Using reference TRBV28 and TRBJ2-7 for the parts outside the CDR3, the full variable domain is DVKVTQSSRYLVKRTGEKVFLECVQDMDHENMFWYRQDPGLGLRLIYFSYDVKMKEKGDIPEGYSVSREKKERFSLILESASTNQTSMYLCASRPRVGSSYEQYFGPGTRLTVT.

V is TRBV7-9 and J is TRBJ2-7; weak D call: TRBD1 (6 bases). The CDR3 totals 15 residues. V was trimmed by 5 bases and J by 2 bases, leaving 16 bases between them. Germline lookup yields CDR1 SEHNR and CDR2 FQNEAQ (reference sequence). DNA for the CDR3: TGTGCCAGCAGCCCCGTAGGGGGAGCAGCCTACGAGCAGTACTTC. Its translation: CASSPVGGAAYEQYF. The whole variable domain, remainder taken from reference TRBV7-9 and TRBJ2-7, is DTGVSQNPRHKITKRGQNVTFRCDPISEHNRLYWYRQTLGQGPEFLTYFQNEAQLEKSRLLSDRFSAERPKGSFSTLEIQRTEQGDSAMYLCASSPVGGAAYEQYFGPGTRLTVT.

This rearrangement joins TRBV7-3 to TRBJ2-7, with 8 bases that match TRBD2. The CDR3 runs to 13 residues. Germline V gives CDR1 SGHTA, CDR2 FQGTGA. Losses at the gene ends were 2 bases for V and 3 bases for J; bases not matched to a gene: 0. In DNA, the CDR3 is TGTGCCAGCAGCTTAGCGGGGGGCTACGAGCAGTACTTC. It specifies CASSLAGGYEQYF.

This clone was found once. The genes are TRBV7-6 and TRBJ2-1, with 8 bases that match TRBD2. V shed 2 bases and J 3 bases; nucleotides not matched to a gene: 9. Germline CDR1 SGHVS, CDR2 FNYEAQ. CDR3 length equals 17 residues. The CDR3 DNA reads as TGTGCCAGCAGCTTAACATCTCCGGGACTAGACTACAATGAGCAGTTCTTC. Translation: CASSLTSPGLDYNEQFF.

The chain uses TRBV19 and TRBJ2-1, with TRBD2 as a possible D gene (6 bases). Germline V lookup: CDR1 LNHDA, CDR2 SQIVND (reference sequence). CDR3 length: 16 residues. V lost 1 base, J lost 1 base, and 11 bases lay in between. Written as DNA, the CDR3 is TGTGCCAGTAGTATAGTTCCGGGGGAATCCTACAATGAGCAGTTCTTC. This codes for CASSIVPGESYNEQFF.

J is TRBJ2-5 and V is TRBV5-1; 7 positions agree with TRBD2. The V gene end was trimmed by 6 bases and the J gene end by 2 bases; junction bases not matched to a gene: 7. This CDR3 comprises 14 residues. Germline V gene lookup returns CDR1 SGHRS and CDR2 YFSETQ. CDR3 loop: CASNPGTNQETQYF. Here the CDR3 DNA reads TGCGCCAGCAACCCCGGGACTAATCAAGAGACCCAGTACTTC.

The chain has TRBV2 and TRBJ2-5; D is ambiguous. CDR3 length: 12 residues. The V gene's germline CDR1 is SNHLY and CDR2 FYNNEI. Between the trimmed V and J ends, which lost 6 bases and 4 bases, there was a span of 9 bases. The CDR3 bases are TGTGCCAGCAGGGTACTGACAGAGACCCAGTACTTC. This translates into CASRVLTETQYF.

The V and J genes are TRBV9 and TRBJ2-3; TRBD2 matches at 10 bases. Germline CDR1 is SGDLS and CDR2 is YYNGEE. Unmatched junction bases numbered 2, after V lost 4 bases and J lost 0 bases. This CDR3 has 15 residues. CDR3 amino acids: CASSSGGASTDTQYF. The CDR3 DNA follows: TGTGCCAGCAGCAGCGGGGGGGCTAGCACAGATACGCAGTATTTT.

The chain couples TRBV6-5 to TRBJ1-1; possibly TRBD1 for D (5 bases). The CDR3 consists of 14 residues. The V gene's germline CDR1 is MNHEY and CDR2 SVGAGI. V dropped 8 bases and J dropped 4 bases, with 17 bases sitting between them. CDR3 DNA: TGTGCCAGCTGCAATGAGGGGAGGGCCACTGAAGCTTTCTTT. Translated: CASCNEGRATEAFF.